The rows below give T cell receptor beta chains drawn from one sample of a study of blood T cell repertoires in COVID-19. This table comes from immunoSEQ multiplex PCR, and its TCRdb copy is limited to in-frame clones, with some not included. The sample lists some 390,000 clones, under 90% occurring once. Input material: PBMCs or T cells enriched from blood (not recorded which). These receptors originate from a woman aged 25 to 39 who had recovered from COVID-19. Both conserved end residues are part of each CDR3. The D gene is left open where the match is weak. The size entry is marked missing in some rows and otherwise reads once, few, many or a size class.

>.|TRBJ1-4|TRBV28|TRBD1
TGTGCCAGCAGCCGGACAGGGGGGGATGAAAAACTGTTTTTT
CASSRTGGDEKLFF
>.|TRBJ2-4|TRBV6-2/TRBV6-3|TRBD1
TGTGCCAGCAGTGCGGGACAGGGTGGAAACATTCAGTACTTC
CASSAGQGGNIQYF
>.|TRBJ2-1|TRBV28|.
TGTGCCAGCAGTTTAGGGGCACGATACAATGAGCAGTTCTTC
CASSLGARYNEQFF
>once|TRBJ2-1|TRBV9|TRBD2
TGTGCCAGCAGCGTAGGCCCGGGACTAGCGGAGAGAGGGAATGAGCAGTTCTTC
CASSVGPGLAERGNEQFF
>.|TRBJ2-2|TRBV9|.
TGTGCCAGCAGCGTAGCTACGGGGGACACCGGGGAGCTGTTTTTT
CASSVATGDTGELFF
>.|TRBJ2-1|TRBV10-3|TRBD2
TGTGCCATCAGGCCTGGGACTAGCGGGAGTATAATCCATGAGCAGTTCTTC
CAIRPGTSGSIIHEQFF
>.|TRBJ2-5|TRBV28|TRBD1
TGTGCCAGCAGTTTACAGGGACAGATCCAAGAGACCCAGTACTTC
CASSLQGQIQETQYF
>.|TRBJ1-5|TRBV6-2/TRBV6-3|.
TGTGCCAGCAGTTACGCGGGCTTCAATCAGCCCCAGCATTTT
CASSYAGFNQPQHF
>.|TRBJ1-2|TRBV5-1|.
TGCGCCAGCAGCTTGGGACACCAGAACTATGGCTACACCTTC
CASSLGHQNYGYTF
>.|TRBJ1-2|TRBV18|TRBD1
TGTGCCAGCTCACCGGCGGACAGGCGAATCTATGGCTACACCTTC
CASSPADRRIYGYTF
>.|TRBJ2-3|TRBV19|TRBD1
TGTGCCAGTAGTTCGGACAGGGCCGATACGCAGTATTTT
CASSSDRADTQYF
>.|TRBJ2-1|TRBV6-5|.
TGTGCCAGCAGCCGCGGGACCGACAATGAGCAGTTCTTC
CASSRGTDNEQFF
>once|TRBJ1-1|TRBV5-1|.
TGCGCCAGCAGCTTGGAGATCGGGTCCTCTGAAGCTTTCTTT
CASSLEIGSSEAFF
>.|TRBJ2-7|TRBV7-9|.
TGTGCCAGCAGCCTCGTTAACTACGAGCAGTACTTC
CASSLVNYEQYF
>.|TRBJ2-2|TRBV7-9|TRBD1
TGTGCCAGCAGCTCCCCGACAGGGCAAGCCGGGGAGCTGTTTTTT
CASSSPTGQAGELFF
>.|TRBJ2-7|TRBV27|TRBD2
TGTGCCACTCTCGGACCGGCGGGGGGCGAGCAGTACTTC
CATLGPAGGEQYF
>.|TRBJ2-1|TRBV11-2|TRBD2
TGTGCCAGCAGCTTACGGACTAGCGGGCCCTACAATGAGCAGTTCTTC
CASSLRTSGPYNEQFF
>.|TRBJ2-5|TRBV3-1/TRBV3-2|TRBD2
TGTGCCAGCAGCCTAACACTAGCGGTTGGAGAGACCCAGTACTTC
CASSLTLAVGETQYF
>once|TRBJ1-2|TRBV6-6|.
TGTGCCAGCAGTTCAACAACAGTGGGCTATGGCTACACCTTC
CASSSTTVGYGYTF
>few|TRBJ1-5|TRBV6-5|TRBD1
TGTGCCAGCGGGGACAGGGAGAATCAGCCCCAGCATTTT
CASGDRENQPQHF
>.|TRBJ1-4|TRBV4-1|.
TGCGCCAGCAGCCAAGTAGGGGTAGATGCAACTAATGAAAAACTGTTTTTT
CASSQVGVDATNEKLFF
>.|TRBJ2-3|TRBV15|TRBD2
TGTGCCACCAGCAGAGATAGCCCCGCGGGGGGAAGCACAGATACGCAGTATTTT
CATSRDSPAGGSTDTQYF
>.|TRBJ2-7|TRBV6-6|.
TGTGCCAGCGGGACTCCAAGCTCCTACGAGCAGTACTTC
CASGTPSSYEQYF
>once|TRBJ1-1|TRBV7-2|.
TGTGCCAGCAGCCAGTTCCGTGACACTGAAGCTTTCTTT
CASSQFRDTEAFF
>.|TRBJ1-5|TRBV10-3|.
TGTGCCATCAGTGAAAAAAGACAGGCCAATCAGCCCCAGCATTTT
CAISEKRQANQPQHF
>.|TRBJ1-3|TRBV6-5|.
TGTGCCAGCAGAACAGGGACTGGAAACACCATATATTTT
CASRTGTGNTIYF
>.|TRBJ2-1|TRBV11-3|.
TGTGCCAGCAGCTTAGAGGGCGGGAATGAGCAGTTCTTC
CASSLEGGNEQFF
>.|TRBJ1-2|TRBV7-2|.
TGTGCCAGCAACGAACAGGGAGGGGGCTACACCTTC
CASNEQGGGYTF
>few|TRBJ2-3|TRBV7-9|TRBD2
TGTGCCAGCAGCTTAGAGGGCGGGGGGCGCGATACGCAGTATTTT
CASSLEGGGRDTQYF
>once|TRBJ1-5|TRBV3-1/TRBV3-2|.
TGTGCCAGCAGCCAAGGGAGCTGGGAGGATCAGCCCCAGCATTTT
CASSQGSWEDQPQHF
>.|TRBJ1-1|TRBV7-3|.
TGTGCCAGCAGTCGAAACATGAACACTGAAGCTTTCTTT
CASSRNMNTEAFF
>.|TRBJ2-1|TRBV5-1|.
TGCGCCAGCAGCTTCAAACTCAATGAGCAGTTCTTC
CASSFKLNEQFF